The 5 T cell receptor beta chains in this list originate from one sample, sequenced in a study of cytomegalovirus exposure and HLA in healthy donors (dated by TCRdb to the late 2010s). Libraries were built with the immunoSEQ multiplex PCR assay. The multiplex PCR relied on a mix of 60 forward primers for TCR Vbeta segments and 13 reverse primers for TCR Jbeta segments. TCRdb took this table from immuneACCESS and kept in-frame rearrangements with V and J called. Such tables lack part of the clones; where checked against another copy, unresolved V genes explain under half of the gap, and the rest is unexplained. This sample gives some 250,000 clones in total; about 80% of them show up just once. In total, the top ten clones hold roughly 5% of the sample. Specimen: PBMCs. All receptors derive from a woman in her 40s in good health and CMV-seropositive.

The sample holds one count of this clone. The rearrangement uses TRBV15 and TRBJ2-7; 12 nucleotides align to TRBD2. CDR1 and CDR2 from the germline V gene are LNHNV and YYDKDF (reference sequence). The CDR3 length is 17 residues. The junction had 6 bases not matched to a gene; V was cut back by 0 bases and J by 3 bases. DNA for the CDR3: TGTGCCACCAGCAGAGATCGGGGACTAGCGGGTCTCTACGAGCAGTACTTC. Residues: CATSRDRGLAGLYEQYF.

The chain couples TRBV6-6 to TRBJ2-1, with a tentative D call TRBD2 (6 bases). Germline CDR1 and CDR2: MNHNY and SVGAGI (reference sequence). This CDR3 contains 14 residues. The V end lost 4 bases, the J end lost 1 base, and 8 bases lay between the germline ends. CDR3 residues: CASSFGGSYNEQFF. Written as DNA, the CDR3 is TGTGCCAGCAGTTTCGGGGGATCCTACAATGAGCAGTTCTTC.

As regards this clone: Germline and junction disagree at one end, which may indicate a read error. CDR3 sequence (DNA): TGTTCCAGCAGCTACTGGACTAGCGATGAGACCCAGTACTTC. Amino acid sequence: CSSSYWTSDETQYF. This chain links TRBV7-9 with TRBJ2-5, with 9 bases lining up with TRBD2. The CDR3 length is 14 residues. In germline, CDR1 is SEHNR, CDR2 FQNEAQ (reference sequence).

The chain uses TRBV11-2 and TRBJ2-1, with TRBD1 as a possible D gene (6 bases). The CDR3 spans 17 residues. With 5 bases removed from V and 0 bases from J, the gap between germline ends came to 17 bases. Germline-derived CDR1 and CDR2 are SGHAT and FQNNGV. The CDR3 sequence: CASSPWGLYLSYNEQFF. Written as DNA, the CDR3 is TGTGCCAGCAGCCCGTGGGGGCTTTATCTCTCCTACAATGAGCAGTTCTTC.

CDR3 region: CASRDSGDNQPQHF. CDR3 bases: TGTGCCAGCAGGGACTCGGGGGACAATCAGCCCCAGCATTTT. This chain links TRBV6-1 with TRBJ1-5; D might be TRBD1 (5 bases). Trimming removed 6 bases at V and 3 bases at J, with 12 bases between. Germline V lookup: CDR1 MNHNS, CDR2 SASEGT. The CDR3 has 14 amino acids.